This TCR beta chain is drawn from a study of T cell changes during pregnancy in multiple sclerosis. V lost 1 base, J lost 2 bases, and 4 bases stayed unmatched. This CDR3 has 16 amino acids. The V gene's germline CDR1 is SEHNR and CDR2 FQNEAQ (reference sequence). Sequenced by immunoSEQ multiplex PCR; TCRdb stores in-frame clones only, minus some. Of 99,000 or so clones in the sample, approximately 93% were seen once. Sequences were derived from peripheral blood, sampled after pregnancy. This sequence was found in a female donor with multiple sclerosis, enrolled in a pregnancy study. The rearrangement joins TRBV7-9 to TRBJ2-3; TRBD2 aligns across 9 bases. The CDR3 DNA follows: TGTGCCAGCAGCTTAGTTAGCGGGGGATACACAGATACGCAGTATTTT. Residues: CASSLVSGGYTDTQYF.